This TCR beta chain came from a study of cytomegalovirus exposure and HLA in healthy donors. V lost 0 bases and J lost 4, with 15 bases in between. The CDR3 runs 17 residues. The V gene's germline CDR1 is SGHTA and CDR2 FQGTGA. Profiled with immunoSEQ multiplex PCR; TCRdb holds only in-frame clones, not every one. This sample has fewer than 100,000 clones; 85% to 95% occur once, and the top ten carry about 2.1%. The TCR comes from a woman between 18 and 29 years old in good health and CMV-seronegative. The chain couples TRBV7-3 to TRBJ2-2, with D possibly being TRBD1 (5 bases). Sample: PBMCs. CDR3 sequence reads: CASSLTLNPQGTGELFF. The CDR3 bases are TGTGCCAGCAGCTTAACACTCAACCCTCAGGGCACCGGGGAGCTGTTTTTT.